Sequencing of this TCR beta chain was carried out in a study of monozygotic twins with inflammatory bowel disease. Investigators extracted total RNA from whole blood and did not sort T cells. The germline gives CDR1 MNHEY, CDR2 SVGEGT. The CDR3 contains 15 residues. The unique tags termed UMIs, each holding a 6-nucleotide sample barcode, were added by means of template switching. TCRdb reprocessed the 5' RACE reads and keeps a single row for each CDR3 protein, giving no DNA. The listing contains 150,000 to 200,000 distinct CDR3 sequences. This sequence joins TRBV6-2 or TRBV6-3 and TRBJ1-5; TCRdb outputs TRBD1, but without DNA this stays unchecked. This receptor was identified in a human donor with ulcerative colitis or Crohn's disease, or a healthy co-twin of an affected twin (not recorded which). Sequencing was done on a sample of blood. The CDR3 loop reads CATAPYPRSNQPQHF.